The T cell receptor beta chain described here comes from a study of shared clonotypes between healthy human individuals. Assay: immunoSEQ multiplex PCR; the TCRdb copy retains only in-frame clones and omits some. The sample lists approximately 1.5 million clones, under 99% occurring once. This CDR3 contains 11 residues. Trimming left V 3 bases short and J 11 bases short, with 11 bases between. The germline V gene encodes CDR1 DFQATT and CDR2 SNEGSKA (reference sequence). This chain connects TRBV20-1 to TRBJ2-1; D is unclear. The sequencing sample was made of naive CD4+ T cells sorted from blood. The subset: CD45RA+ positively selected. The sequence was obtained from a man under 40 in good health. CDR3 sequence reads: CSASAADQQFF. CDR3 bases: TGCAGTGCTAGTGCGGCAGATCAGCAGTTCTTC.